Included here is one T cell receptor (beta chain) sequence, with context. Its specificity is not known. This CDR3 comprises 16 residues. Germline V CDR1 and CDR2: SGHTA, FQGNSA. V shed 2 bases and J shed 0 bases, with 11 bases lying between them. The data originate from a study of T cells in Graves' hyperthyroidism and ophthalmopathy. Overall study results and limits: In the blood, most expanded thyroid clonotypes above 0.001 appeared as well.

Amplified TCR beta CDR3 regions came from RNA transcripts. First-round RT-PCR of the TCR CDR3 relied on the HTBI primer set. One entry per CDR3 protein, called by TCRdb with MiXCR from the multiplex PCR reads. The sample consists of about 320,000 distinct CDR3 sequences, about 15% of them appearing once. In patients aged 18 to 65, hyperthyroidism was newly diagnosed, with duration under 2 months. Each 10 ml fresh peripheral blood draw supplied the PBMCs. Sequenced: blood. The V call is TRBV7-2, the J call TRBJ1-3, with D maybe TRBD1 (5 bases). The sequence was obtained from a young man with Graves' hyperthyroidism. DNA of the CDR3: TGTGCCAGCAGCTTAAGGACAACGAACTCTGGAAACACCATATATTTT. Translation: CASSLRTTNSGNTIYF.